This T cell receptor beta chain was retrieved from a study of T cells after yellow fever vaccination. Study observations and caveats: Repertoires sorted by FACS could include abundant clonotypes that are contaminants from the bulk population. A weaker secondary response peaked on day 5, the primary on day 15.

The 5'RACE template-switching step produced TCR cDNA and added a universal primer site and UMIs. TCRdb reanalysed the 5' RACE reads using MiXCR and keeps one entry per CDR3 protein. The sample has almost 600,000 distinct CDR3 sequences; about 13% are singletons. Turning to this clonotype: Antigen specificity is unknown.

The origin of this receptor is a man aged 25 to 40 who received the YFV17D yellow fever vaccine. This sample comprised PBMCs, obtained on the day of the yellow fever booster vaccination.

The CDR3 reads CATSGRRGGPDTQYF. The CDR3, as DNA: TGTGCCACCAGCGGCCGCAGGGGAGGCCCAGATACGCAGTATTTT. The chain combines TRBV15 with TRBJ2-3, with D possibly called TRBD1 or TRBD2 (6 bases each). V shed 5 bases and J shed 4 bases, with 16 bases lying between them. This CDR3 contains 15 residues. Germline CDR1 is LNHNV and CDR2 is YYDKDF (reference sequence).